This TCR beta chain was captured by sequencing in a study of post-analysis software for immune sequencing data. Turning to the study itself: Disease courses included relapsing-remitting, secondary progressive and progressive-relapsing multiple sclerosis. Study results and limitations: Among multiple sclerosis patients, normalized Chao1 diversity was significantly below that of controls. Same-batch samples co-clustered strongly by F measure.

This clonotype has only a few counts. Its antigen is still unknown. Unique molecular identifiers were present in the TCR beta cDNA libraries. T cells, about 0.95 to 11 million of them, yielded approximately 500,000 cDNA molecules. TCRdb re-derived calls from the PCR reads in MiXCR, one entry per CDR3 protein. Among some 890,000 distinct CDR3 sequences, about 53% were seen once, and the ten largest hold approximately 4.3%. The TCR comes from a girl aged 10 to 17 with multiple sclerosis. The sequenced material came from blood.

CDR3 in amino acids: CASSQDLAGLVANEQFF. CDR3 sequence (DNA): TGTGCCAGCAGCCAAGATCTAGCGGGACTAGTGGCCAATGAGCAGTTCTTC. The V call is TRBV4-2, the J call TRBJ2-1; 9 nucleotides agree with TRBD2. CDR3 length: 17 residues. The ends lost 0 bases at V and 6 bases at J; junction bases unmatched: 9. The V gene's germline CDR1 is LGHNA and CDR2 YNFKEQ.